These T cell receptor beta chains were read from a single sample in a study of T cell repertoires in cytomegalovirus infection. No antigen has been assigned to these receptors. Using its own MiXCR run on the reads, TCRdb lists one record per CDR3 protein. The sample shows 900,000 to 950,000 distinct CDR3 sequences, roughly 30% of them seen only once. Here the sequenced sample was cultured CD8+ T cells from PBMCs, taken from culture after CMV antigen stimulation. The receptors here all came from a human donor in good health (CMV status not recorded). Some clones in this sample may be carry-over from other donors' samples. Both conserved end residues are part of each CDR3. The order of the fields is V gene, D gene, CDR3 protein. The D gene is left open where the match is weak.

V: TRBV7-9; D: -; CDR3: CASIGPYEQFF
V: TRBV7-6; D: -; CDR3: CASSSPNTIGYTF
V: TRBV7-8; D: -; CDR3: CASSYRLSTTDTQYF
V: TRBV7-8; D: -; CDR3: CASRALGEGGPSTDTQYF
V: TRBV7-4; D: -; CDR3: CASSSPSWGYNEQFF
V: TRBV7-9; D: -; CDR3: CASLRGFEETQYF
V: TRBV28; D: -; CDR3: CASSFLKNTEAFF
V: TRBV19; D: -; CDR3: CATLGGNF
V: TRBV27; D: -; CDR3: CASSLVGPLRTEAFF
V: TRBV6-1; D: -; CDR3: CASSETRARNQPQHF
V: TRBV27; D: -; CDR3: CATSWPGNNNEQFF
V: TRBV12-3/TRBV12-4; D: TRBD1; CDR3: CASRQGNYEQYF
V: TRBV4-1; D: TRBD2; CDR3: CASSQGWTSGGPSTDTQYF
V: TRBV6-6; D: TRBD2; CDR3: CASSYPSGGALKEQFF
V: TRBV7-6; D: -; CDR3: CASSRRQFSLHF
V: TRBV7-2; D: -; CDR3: CASSPAPDRNTEAFF
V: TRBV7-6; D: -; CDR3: CASSLPGHQSNTGELFF
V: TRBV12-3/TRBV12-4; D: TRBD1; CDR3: CASSSGTGRHYSEQFF
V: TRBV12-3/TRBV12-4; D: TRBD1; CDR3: CASTAGRGLYEQYF
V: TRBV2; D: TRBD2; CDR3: CASSGFSGVFADTQYF